These 20 T cell receptor beta chains came from one sample sequenced in a study of blood T cells in healthy people across ages. For the second PCR, which ran for 7 to 11 cycles, a sample-barcoded 5' primer and a J-beta primer mix were used. In TCRdb, the 5' RACE reads were re-called with MiXCR into one record per CDR3 protein. The data contain about 800,000 distinct CDR3 sequences, around 25% of them seen just once; the ten biggest clones take up under 4%. The data also belong to a second study, concerning T cells of mothers and their children.

The sequenced material came from blood. These receptor sequences come from a boy aged 5-17 years in good health.

The CDR3 is CSARDWVAGGGETQYF. The DNA for the CDR3 is TGCAGTGCTAGAGATTGGGTAGCGGGAGGGGGGGAGACCCAGTACTTC. The chain recombines TRBV20-1 with TRBJ2-5, with 11 positions matching TRBD2. Germline-derived CDR1 and CDR2 are DFQATT and SNEGSKA (reference sequence). The CDR3 sequence is 16 residues long. V lost 0 bases, J lost 5 bases, and 8 bases stayed unmatched.

The table lists this clonotype with a count of one. The junction and the germline gene differ at one end; a read error may be behind it. The rearrangement uses TRBV7-2 and TRBJ1-2; D remains unclear. Germline CDR1 SGHTA, CDR2 FQGNSA. CDR3 length: 11 residues. Written as DNA, the CDR3 is TGTGCCAGCAGCTTAGGTGCGGGCGGAGTATTC. Its translation: CASSLGAGGVF.

This clonotype came up a few times. This chain links TRBV28 with TRBJ1-1; 10 bases agree with TRBD1. Germline CDR1 MDHEN, CDR2 SYDVKM. This CDR3 region has 14 residues. V gave up 5 bases and J gave up 9 bases; unmatched junction bases: 9. The CDR3: CASSPDRGLAKAFF. CDR3 in DNA: TGTGCCAGCAGTCCAGACAGGGGGCTCGCTAAAGCTTTCTTT.

This clonotype was seen only a few times. The chain couples TRBV13 to TRBJ2-5; 9 bases line up with TRBD1. The junction had 5 bases not matched to a gene; V was cut back by 2 bases and J by 4 bases. CDR3 size: 15 residues. Germline loops: CDR1 PRHDT, CDR2 FYEKMQ (reference sequence). The CDR3: CASSLITGGGETQYF. The CDR3, as DNA: TGTGCCAGCAGCTTAATAACAGGGGGCGGAGAGACCCAGTACTTC. The whole variable domain, filled in from reference TRBV13 and TRBJ2-5, reads AAGVIQSPRHLIKEKRETATLKCYPIPRHDTVYWYQQGPGQDPQFLISFYEKMQSDKGSIPDRFSAQQFSDYHSELNMSSLELGDSALYFCASSLITGGGETQYFGPGTRLLVL.

This chain links TRBV12-3 or TRBV12-4 with TRBJ2-7, with 10 bases lining up with TRBD1. Trimming cost V 4 bases and J 5 bases; bases outside gene matches: 5. The CDR3 consists of 14 residues. The CDR3 region is CASSSGQGKHEQYF. CDR3 nucleotides: TGTGCCAGCAGTTCGGGACAGGGGAAGCACGAGCAGTACTTC.

V usage is TRBV7-9 and J usage is TRBJ2-4, with 10 bases lining up with TRBD1. Germline V CDR1 and CDR2: SEHNR, FQNEAQ (reference sequence). The CDR3 covers 18 residues. The junction had 13 bases not matched to a gene; V was cut back by 5 bases and J by 3 bases. CDR3 coding DNA: TGTGCCAGCAGCCCTTACTCGGGGGACAGGGGACTCAAAAACATTCAGTACTTC. As protein: CASSPYSGDRGLKNIQYF.

This clonotype was counted a few times. This chain connects TRBV7-8 to TRBJ1-4, with D unresolved. CDR3 length: 15 residues. V lost 5 bases and J lost 8, with 18 bases in between. Per germline, CDR1 SGHVS and CDR2 FQNEAQ. The CDR3 region is CASSRQISSREKLFF. The CDR3 DNA is TGTGCCAGCAGCCGCCAAATATCGTCTCGGGAAAAACTGTTTTTT.

This rearrangement joins TRBV15 to TRBJ2-5, with TRBD2 matching over 8 bases. The J call may be wrong; the DNA end is better matched by TRBJ2-1. Germline assignment: CDR1 LNHNV and CDR2 YYDKDF (reference sequence). This CDR3 has 14 residues. The CDR3 is CATRGSGNGNEQFF. The CDR3 region has the DNA TGTGCCACCAGGGGTAGCGGGAACGGCAATGAGCAGTTCTTC.

This clonotype was observed a few times. The chain combines TRBV29-1 with TRBJ1-1, with 7 bases that match TRBD1. Germline CDR1 is SQVTM and CDR2 is ANQGSEA. The CDR3 is 15 amino acids. V was pared by 1 base and J by 0 bases, with 5 bases of the junction left unmatched. The CDR3 protein is CSVEVPGTVNTEAFF. In DNA, the CDR3 is TGCAGCGTTGAAGTGCCCGGGACAGTGAACACTGAAGCTTTCTTT.

The gene calls are TRBV10-3 and TRBJ2-5; 7 positions agree with TRBD2. This CDR3 is 15 amino acids long. V shed 6 bases, J shed 1 base, and the junction held 8 bases outside the gene matches. Looked up from germline, CDR1 is ENHRY and CDR2 is SYGVKD. The DNA for the CDR3 is TGTGCCATCAGCCAAAATACGGGGGGCCAAGAGACCCAGTACTTC. Encoded protein: CAISQNTGGQETQYF.

The gene calls are TRBV28 and TRBJ2-5, with TRBD1 as a possible D gene (6 bases). Between the trimmed V and J ends, which lost 1 base and 5 bases, there was a span of 29 bases. This CDR3 has 20 residues. Germline lookup yields CDR1 MDHEN and CDR2 SYDVKM. The chain's CDR3 is CASSLLVLGDRRIPGETQYF. DNA of the CDR3: TGTGCCAGCAGTTTATTGGTGTTGGGAGACAGGCGGATCCCTGGGGAGACCCAGTACTTC.

This clonotype has more than one count but fewer than ten. The chain recombines TRBV7-3 with TRBJ2-3; 8 nucleotides align to TRBD1. The CDR3 loop spans 13 amino acids. Germline CDR1 is SGHTA and CDR2 is FQGTGA. With V trimmed by 7 bases and J by 5 bases, 5 bases remained unmatched. The CDR3 loop reads CASTDRAGDTQYF. In DNA form, the CDR3 reads TGTGCCAGCACGGACAGGGCTGGAGATACGCAGTATTTT.

CDR3 bases: TGCAGTGCTAGAGAGGGGACGGGAACAACTAATGAAAAACTGTTTTTT. Translated: CSAREGTGTTNEKLFF. The chain links TRBV20-1 to TRBJ1-4; D might be TRBD1 (5 bases). The CDR3 totals 16 residues. Trimming took off 0 bases at V and 0 bases at J, with 11 bases between the two ends. Germline CDR1 reads DFQATT; CDR2 reads SNEGSKA (reference sequence).

This chain links TRBV20-1 with TRBJ2-5; D remains ambiguous. Looked up from germline, CDR1 is DFQATT and CDR2 is SNEGSKA (reference sequence). This CDR3 is 13 amino acids long. Trimming removed 3 bases at V and 4 bases at J, with 12 bases between. The CDR3 sequence: CSASGRRRETQYF. The DNA of the CDR3 is TGCAGTGCTAGTGGGCGGCGTAGAGAGACCCAGTACTTC.

The chain links TRBV5-1 to TRBJ2-5, with TRBD2 as a possible D gene (5 bases). CDR1 and CDR2 (germline): SGHRS, YFSETQ. Trimming removed 4 bases at V and 2 bases at J, with 12 bases between. The CDR3 loop spans 14 amino acids. This CDR3 is CASSGVGEQETQYF. The CDR3 region has the DNA TGCGCCAGCAGCGGGGTCGGGGAACAAGAGACCCAGTACTTC.

This clonotype was found many times. The J gene is TRBJ2-1, the V gene TRBV5-5, with D hard to call. This CDR3 contains 14 residues. V shed 2 bases and J shed 0 bases, with 6 bases lying between them. Germline CDR1 SGHKS, CDR2 YYEKEE (reference sequence). CDR3 DNA: TGTGCCAGCAGCTTCTGGGACTCCTACAATGAGCAGTTCTTC. Translation: CASSFWDSYNEQFF.

The chain has TRBV7-9 and TRBJ2-7; D gene ambiguous. The CDR3 length is 13 residues. V was pared by 2 bases and J by 3 bases, with 8 bases between. Germline V lookup: CDR1 SEHNR, CDR2 FQNEAQ (reference sequence). CDR3 sequence reads: CASSLIWSYEQYF. The CDR3 nucleotides are TGTGCCAGCAGCTTAATCTGGAGCTACGAGCAGTACTTC.

The chain recombines TRBV28 with TRBJ1-1; 10 bases align to TRBD1. Unmatched junction bases numbered 17, after V lost 3 bases and J lost 4 bases. This CDR3 contains 19 residues. Germline lookup yields CDR1 MDHEN and CDR2 SYDVKM. The chain's CDR3 is CASSFLRSRTGGFGTEAFF. CDR3 coding DNA: TGTGCCAGCAGTTTCCTACGGTCCAGGACAGGGGGTTTTGGCACTGAAGCTTTCTTT.

Notes on this clonotype: As the CDR3 is not closed by the conserved phenylalanine or tryptophan, this likely results from a read error. J is TRBJ1-1 and V is TRBV6-2 or TRBV6-3; D is perhaps TRBD1 (6 bases). This CDR3 region has 13 residues. Germline CDR1 and CDR2: MNHEY and SVGEGT. With 8 bases removed from V and 0 bases from J, the gap between germline ends came to 10 bases. CDR3: CASLGGLNTEAFL. As DNA, the CDR3 is TGTGCCAGCCTGGGGGGGCTGAACACTGAAGCTTTCCTT.

The genes are TRBV18 and TRBJ1-4; a possible D gene is TRBD1 (6 bases). The CDR3 runs to 18 residues. Trimming took off 0 bases at V and 2 bases at J, with 16 bases between the two ends. Germline loops: CDR1 KGHSH, CDR2 LQKENI. The CDR3: CASSPPLVRTETNEKLFF. The CDR3, as DNA: TGTGCCAGCTCACCACCCTTGGTGAGGACAGAGACTAATGAAAAACTGTTTTTT.